A selection of T cell receptor beta chains follows, all from one sample in a study of PD-1 blockade in classical Hodgkin lymphoma. Sequencing was performed with immunoSEQ multiplex PCR; in TCRdb, only in-frame clones are kept and a portion is missing. This table holds 65,000 to 95,000 clones, approximately 88% found once. The sample consisted of peripheral blood mononuclear cells (PBMCs), taken at baseline. Every receptor here comes from a human donor with classical Hodgkin lymphoma. The CDR3 runs from the conserved cysteine through the conserved F or W.

CDR3aa: CASSQVYGGASEAFF
v_gene: TRBV4-2

CDR3aa: CASSDQGGNSPLHF
v_gene: TRBV25-1

CDR3aa: CASSPRTTDTQYF
v_gene: TRBV11-2

CDR3aa: CAWSRFSREAPGDTQYF
v_gene: TRBV30

CDR3aa: CASSLAIHSYNEQFF
v_gene: TRBV7-7

CDR3aa: CASSSDRGQNQPQHF
v_gene: TRBV5-6

CDR3aa: CASSSRGTGELFF
v_gene: TRBV11-3

CDR3aa: CASGWTGTGGPYQETQYF
v_gene: TRBV12-5

CDR3aa: CASSLLTGDEKLFF
v_gene: TRBV4-1

CDR3aa: CASSLGLYNEQFF
v_gene: TRBV11-2

CDR3aa: CAWSPFRDIQYF
v_gene: TRBV30

CDR3aa: CASSQSGARPYTDTQYF
v_gene: TRBV4-2

CDR3aa: CASSQDGTKKETQYF
v_gene: TRBV4-2

CDR3aa: CATYWGQLNTEAFF
v_gene: TRBV6-1

CDR3aa: CASSFGTAGYTF
v_gene: TRBV18

CDR3aa: CASSFGGQHIEAFF
v_gene: TRBV5-1

CDR3aa: CASSLGPSGRAYEQYF
v_gene: TRBV7-2

CDR3aa: CASSLLPGGTNTEAFF
v_gene: TRBV28

CDR3aa: CASSFQETQYF
v_gene: TRBV5-4

CDR3aa: CASRLTDRANYGYTF
v_gene: TRBV6-5

CDR3aa: CAISSGSATGELFF
v_gene: TRBV10-3

CDR3aa: CASSPRTGTGVNEQFF
v_gene: TRBV7-7

CDR3aa: CASSYSRDRGVNEQFF
v_gene: TRBV6-5

CDR3aa: CSVDPGDRGVSEQYF
v_gene: TRBV29-1

CDR3aa: CASSTLPHQTARYGYTF
v_gene: TRBV19

CDR3aa: CASSQDLFTGGAGVRYEQYF
v_gene: TRBV4-1

CDR3aa: CASRDRGGNQPQHF
v_gene: TRBV6-5

CDR3aa: CASSLDTLGTGIYEQYF
v_gene: TRBV11-2

CDR3aa: CASSPPAIYNEQFF
v_gene: TRBV27

CDR3aa: CASSLGTLPGYGYTF
v_gene: TRBV19

CDR3aa: CASSFLGPSSPVAKNIQYF
v_gene: TRBV7-2

CDR3aa: CAISGLAGESGEQYF
v_gene: TRBV10-3

CDR3aa: CASSYGSLEAFF
v_gene: TRBV6-5

CDR3aa: CAISESADRTGELFF
v_gene: TRBV10-3

CDR3aa: CASRGQGNQPQHF
v_gene: TRBV6-1

CDR3aa: CASSPRAGAYGYTF
v_gene: TRBV18

CDR3aa: CAISEPDRTNLAGVDEQYF
v_gene: TRBV10-3

CDR3aa: CASSDKWAQETQYF
v_gene: TRBV11-3

CDR3aa: CATSRGDPGGREQYF
v_gene: TRBV15

CDR3aa: CASSTARTSGIRTGELFF
v_gene: TRBV11-2

CDR3aa: CASSPRELLKQFF
v_gene: TRBV19

CDR3aa: CASSPIDRGSNQPQHF
v_gene: TRBV18

CDR3aa: CASSPRSPEPYEQYF
v_gene: TRBV18

CDR3aa: CASIVDRGYRNTIYF
v_gene: TRBV6-6

CDR3aa: CASSIGTIGFGEQFF
v_gene: TRBV19

CDR3aa: CASSWRDSGDEQFF
v_gene: TRBV11-3

CDR3aa: CASSERRAPYEQYF
v_gene: TRBV2

CDR3aa: CASSEEGVLGLYGYTF
v_gene: TRBV25-1

CDR3aa: CASRDLNGDSPLHF
v_gene: TRBV6-5